This T cell receptor (beta chain) was sequenced in a study of blood T cell repertoires in COVID-19. Overall study: Sites in the United States, Italy and Spain provided acute and convalescent COVID-19 samples.

The authors' processing: For nucleated cells, counts were estimated from reference gene primer amplification. Produced via immunoSEQ multiplex PCR; TCRdb's table is partial and in-frame only. Clonal size and the V and J genes are those of that table, whereas D and trimming came from the DNA. The sample yields tens of thousands of clones, 84% seen once. V trimming: 0 bases; J trimming: 7 bases; junction bases outside the gene matches: 8. The germline V gene has CDR1 MNHEY and CDR2 SVGAGI. This CDR3 has 16 residues. Source material: peripheral blood. The sequence was obtained from a man in his fifties or sixties with acute or convalescent COVID-19. The rearrangement uses TRBV6-5 and TRBJ2-1; 8 bases line up with TRBD2. CDR3 region: CASSYSGGGIWNEQFF. The CDR3 nucleotides are TGTGCCAGCAGTTACTCTGGCGGGGGGATATGGAATGAGCAGTTCTTC.